The rows below give T cell receptor beta chains drawn from one sample of a study of vaccination and CD4 T cells after COVID-19. No antigen has been identified for these receptors. A single record per CDR3 protein comes from TCRdb applying MiXCR to the PCR reads. The table records 7,500 to 10,000 distinct CDR3 sequences, approximately 37% of them present only once. Sequencing was carried out using CD4+ T cells from blood, cultured in vitro. Source of these receptors: a human donor in good health. The conserved cysteine and the conserved F or W are not part of the CDR3 here. The size of a clone is reported for some rows only, either as once, few or many, or as a class for expanded clones.

TRBJ2-5	TRBV11-2	13	NA	ASSFGIAGGETQY
TRBJ1-6	TRBV6-5	17	few	ASSYTDSLSLGRNSPLH
TRBJ2-7	TRBV19	11	NA	ASSIDPKGEQY
TRBJ1-5	TRBV19	15	few	ASSPLRDRGFGQPQH
TRBJ2-7	TRBV12-3/TRBV12-4	10	NA	ASTDDGVEQY
TRBJ2-5	TRBV2	11	few	ASSVRTFETQY
TRBJ2-5	TRBV7-9	14	few	ASGFQRGELDETQY
TRBJ1-2	TRBV6-1	10	NA	ASRGTDYGYT
TRBJ2-7	TRBV2	12	NA	ASGNPTGGGEQY
TRBJ1-5	TRBV11-2	14	few	ASSKLGTGNNQPQH
TRBJ1-1	TRBV11-2	11	NA	ASSWGGIGEAF
TRBJ2-5	TRBV7-3	12	NA	ASSLNGAQETQY
TRBJ2-1	TRBV20-1	12	few	SARTGTGYNEQF
TRBJ2-3	TRBV6-2/TRBV6-3	13	once	ASSRGLAGHVTQY
TRBJ1-2	TRBV25-1	11	few	ASSGGAPYGYT
TRBJ2-4	TRBV2	12	few	ASTSRTGGEIQY
TRBJ2-4	TRBV11-2	12	NA	ASRGRDREHIQY
TRBJ1-6	TRBV2	12	few	ASSSGTESSPLH
TRBJ2-3	TRBV6-1	14	few	ASREKQYGNADTQY
TRBJ1-5	TRBV20-1	11	few	SARTGSNQPQH
TRBJ1-1	TRBV2	14	NA	ASSSRQGHMNTEAF
TRBJ1-3	TRBV7-3	11	NA	ASSPQPRGTIY
TRBJ1-2	TRBV6-1	11	NA	ASRRDTNYGYT
TRBJ1-5	TRBV6-5	13	NA	ASSYKGRSGQPQH
TRBJ1-2	TRBV3-1	13	once	ASSQDRLDGYGYT
TRBJ1-1	TRBV15	12	NA	ATSRGHPDTEAF
TRBJ2-6	TRBV5-8	11	NA	ASSPGGANVLT